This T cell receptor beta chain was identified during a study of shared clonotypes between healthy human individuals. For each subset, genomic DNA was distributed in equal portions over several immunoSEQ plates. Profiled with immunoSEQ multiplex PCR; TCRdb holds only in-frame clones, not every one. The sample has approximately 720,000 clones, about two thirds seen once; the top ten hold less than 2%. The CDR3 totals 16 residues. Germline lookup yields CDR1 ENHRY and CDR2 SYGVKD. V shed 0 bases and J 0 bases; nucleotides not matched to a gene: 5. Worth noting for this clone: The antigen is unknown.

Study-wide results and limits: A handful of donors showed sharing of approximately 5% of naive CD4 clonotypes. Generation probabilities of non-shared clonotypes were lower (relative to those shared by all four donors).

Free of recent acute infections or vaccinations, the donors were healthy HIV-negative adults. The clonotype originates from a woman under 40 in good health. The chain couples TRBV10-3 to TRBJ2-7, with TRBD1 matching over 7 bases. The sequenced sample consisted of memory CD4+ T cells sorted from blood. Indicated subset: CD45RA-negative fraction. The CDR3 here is CAISESLGQDSYEQYF. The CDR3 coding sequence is TGTGCCATCAGTGAGTCGCTCGGACAGGACTCCTACGAGCAGTACTTC.